The sequence of this T cell receptor (beta chain) was determined in a study of blood T cells in healthy people across ages. Points from the study as a whole: Per million T cells, the diversity of TCR beta decreased roughly linearly as age advanced. With donor CMV status unknown, expanded clonotype changes were possibly confounded.

V was pared by 3 bases and J by 0 bases, with 16 bases between. The CDR3 totals 17 residues. The germline V gene encodes CDR1 LGHDT and CDR2 YNNKEL (reference sequence). As concerns this clonotype: Its antigen is still unknown.

The authors ran a second PCR of roughly 6 to 12 cycles using a sample-barcoded 5' primer and a J-beta primer mix. One entry per CDR3 protein results from TCRdb running MiXCR on the 5' RACE reads. The data contain roughly 1,500,000 distinct CDR3 sequences, roughly 40% of them singletons. The chain carries TRBV3-1 and TRBJ2-3, with D perhaps matching TRBD1 (6 bases). The sequence derives from a woman younger than 35 in good health. Sequences were obtained from blood. DNA for the CDR3: TGTGCCAGCAGCCACCACCGGACAGTGAAAAGCACAGATACGCAGTATTTT. This codes for CASSHHRTVKSTDTQYF.